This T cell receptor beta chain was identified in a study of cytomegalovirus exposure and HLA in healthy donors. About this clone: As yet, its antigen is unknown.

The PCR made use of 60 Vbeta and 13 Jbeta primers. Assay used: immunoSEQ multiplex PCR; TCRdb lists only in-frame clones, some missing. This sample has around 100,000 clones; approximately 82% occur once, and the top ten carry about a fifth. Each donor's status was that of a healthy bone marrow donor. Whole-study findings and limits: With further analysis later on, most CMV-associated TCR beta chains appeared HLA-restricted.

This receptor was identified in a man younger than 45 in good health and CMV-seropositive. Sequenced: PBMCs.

The CDR3 DNA sequence: TGTGCCAGCAGCTTTAACAGCTTAGACGAGCAGTACGTC. Its protein is CASSFNSLDEQYV. This rearrangement joins TRBV5-4 to TRBJ2-7; no definite D call. Per germline, CDR1 SGHNT and CDR2 YYREEE (reference sequence). The CDR3 is 13 amino acids. Trimming left V 2 bases short and J 5 bases short, with 11 bases between.